Ten or more counts support the clone carrying this T cell receptor (beta chain). The antigen is undetermined. Incorporated into the TCR beta cDNA libraries were unique molecular identifiers, which served to reduce PCR and sequencing biases. TCRdb passed the PCR reads through MiXCR, listing each CDR3 protein once. The data show about 170,000 distinct CDR3 sequences, with approximately 30% seen just once and approximately 1.6% held by the top ten. This entry is derived from a study of post-analysis software for immune sequencing data. This CDR3 has 16 amino acids. V was cut by 0 bases and J by 0 bases, with 9 bases left in between. Looked up from germline, CDR1 is MGHRA and CDR2 is YSYEKL. General study points: A handful of TRBV segments appeared more often in patients than in controls, and TRBV5-6, TRBV5-1 and TRBV20-1 were among these.

The V gene is TRBV4-1, the J gene TRBJ2-1; D ambiguous. Material: blood. The clonotype was recovered from a girl aged 5-17 years with multiple sclerosis. The CDR3 bases are TGCGCCAGCAGCCAAGATAAGGCAACCTCCTACAATGAGCAGTTCTTC. Amino acids: CASSQDKATSYNEQFF.